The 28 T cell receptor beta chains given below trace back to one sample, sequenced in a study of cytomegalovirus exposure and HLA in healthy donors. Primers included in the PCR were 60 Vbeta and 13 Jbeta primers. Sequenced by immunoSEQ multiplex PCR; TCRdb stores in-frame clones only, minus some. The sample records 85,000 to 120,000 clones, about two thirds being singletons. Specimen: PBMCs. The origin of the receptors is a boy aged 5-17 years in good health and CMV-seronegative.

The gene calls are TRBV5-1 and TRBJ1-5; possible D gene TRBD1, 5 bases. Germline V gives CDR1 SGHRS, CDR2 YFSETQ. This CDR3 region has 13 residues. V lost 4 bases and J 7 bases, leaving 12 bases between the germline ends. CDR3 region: CASSTDIGQPQHF. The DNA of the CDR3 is TGCGCCAGCAGCACGGACATCGGGCAGCCCCAGCATTTT.

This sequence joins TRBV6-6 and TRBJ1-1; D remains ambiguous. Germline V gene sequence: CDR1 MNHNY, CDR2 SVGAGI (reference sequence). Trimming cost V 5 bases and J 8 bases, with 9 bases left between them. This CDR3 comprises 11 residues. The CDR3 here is CASSHGSEAFF. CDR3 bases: TGTGCCAGCAGTCACGGGTCCGAAGCTTTCTTT.

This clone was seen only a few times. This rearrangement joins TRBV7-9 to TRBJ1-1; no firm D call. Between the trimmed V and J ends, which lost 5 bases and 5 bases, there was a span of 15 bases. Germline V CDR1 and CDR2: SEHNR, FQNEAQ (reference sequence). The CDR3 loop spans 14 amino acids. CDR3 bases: TGTGCCAGCAGCCCCACCTACAGAGGGACTGAAGCTTTCTTT. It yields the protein CASSPTYRGTEAFF.

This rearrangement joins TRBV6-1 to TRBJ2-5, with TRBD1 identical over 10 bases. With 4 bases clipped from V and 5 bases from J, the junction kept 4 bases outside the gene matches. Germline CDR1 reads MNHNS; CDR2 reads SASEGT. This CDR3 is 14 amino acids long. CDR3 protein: CASSGQGASETQYF. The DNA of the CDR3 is TGTGCCAGCAGTGGACAGGGGGCAAGTGAGACCCAGTACTTC.

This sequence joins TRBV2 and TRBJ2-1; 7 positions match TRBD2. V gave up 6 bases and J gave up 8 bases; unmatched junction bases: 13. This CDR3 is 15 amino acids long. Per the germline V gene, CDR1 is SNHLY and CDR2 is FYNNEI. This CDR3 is CASSPRAVAGYEQFF. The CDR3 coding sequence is TGTGCCAGCAGCCCACGGGCGGTAGCGGGCTATGAGCAGTTCTTC.

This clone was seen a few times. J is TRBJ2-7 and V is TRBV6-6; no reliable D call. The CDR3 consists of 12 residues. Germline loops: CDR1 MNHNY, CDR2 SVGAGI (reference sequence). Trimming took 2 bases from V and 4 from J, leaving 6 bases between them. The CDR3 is CASSYTQYEQYF. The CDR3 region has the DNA TGTGCCAGCAGTTACACGCAGTACGAGCAGTACTTC.

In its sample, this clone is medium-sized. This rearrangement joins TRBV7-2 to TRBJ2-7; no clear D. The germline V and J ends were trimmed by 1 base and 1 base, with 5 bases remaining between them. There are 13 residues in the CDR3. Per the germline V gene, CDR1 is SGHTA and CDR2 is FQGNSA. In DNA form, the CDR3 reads TGTGCCAGCAGCTTAGGGCCGTCCTACGAGCAGTACTTC. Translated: CASSLGPSYEQYF.

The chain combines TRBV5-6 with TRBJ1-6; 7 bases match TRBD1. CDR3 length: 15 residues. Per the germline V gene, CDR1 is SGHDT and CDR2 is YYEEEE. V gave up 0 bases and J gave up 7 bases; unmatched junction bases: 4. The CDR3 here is CASSLEGAGNSPLHF. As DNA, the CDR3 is TGTGCCAGCAGCTTGGAGGGGGCAGGGAATTCACCCCTCCACTTT. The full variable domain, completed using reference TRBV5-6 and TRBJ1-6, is DAGVTQSPTHLIKTRGQQVTLRCSPKSGHDTVSWYQQALGQGPQFIFQYYEEEERQRGNFPDRFSGHQFPNYSSELNVNALLLGDSALYLCASSLEGAGNSPLHFGNGTRLTVT.

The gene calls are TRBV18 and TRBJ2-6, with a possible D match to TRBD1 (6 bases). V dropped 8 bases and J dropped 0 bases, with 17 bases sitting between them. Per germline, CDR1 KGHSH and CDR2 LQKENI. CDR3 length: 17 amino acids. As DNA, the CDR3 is TGTGCCAGCACTACCTGGGACATGCCCTCTGGGGCCAACGTCCTGACTTTC. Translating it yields CASTTWDMPSGANVLTF.

The CDR3 bases are TGCGCCAGCAGCCCACTCTTCAGGGGGCCAATCTCTGGAAACACCATATATTTT. It is translated as CASSPLFRGPISGNTIYF. The chain combines TRBV4-1 with TRBJ1-3; 8 bases fit TRBD1. CDR1 is MGHRA, CDR2 YSYEKL, per germline. Losses at the gene ends were 4 bases for V and 0 bases for J; bases not matched to a gene: 11. This CDR3 has 18 residues.

The CDR3 loop reads CAISESTSDRAGANVLTF. The CDR3 nucleotides read TGTGCCATCAGTGAGTCGACCTCCGACAGGGCTGGGGCCAACGTCCTGACTTTC. V gene TRBV10-3 combines with J gene TRBJ2-6; 7 bases align to TRBD1. The CDR3 runs 18 residues. V lost 0 bases to trimming and J lost 2 bases; unmatched junction nucleotides: 7. CDR1 ENHRY and CDR2 SYGVKD come from the germline V gene.

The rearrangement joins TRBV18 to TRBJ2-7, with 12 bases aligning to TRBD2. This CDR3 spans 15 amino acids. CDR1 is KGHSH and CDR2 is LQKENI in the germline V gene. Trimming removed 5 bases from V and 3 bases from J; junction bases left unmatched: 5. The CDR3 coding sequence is TGTGCCAGCTCATCGCGGACTAGCGGGGTCTACGAGCAGTACTTC. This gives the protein CASSSRTSGVYEQYF.

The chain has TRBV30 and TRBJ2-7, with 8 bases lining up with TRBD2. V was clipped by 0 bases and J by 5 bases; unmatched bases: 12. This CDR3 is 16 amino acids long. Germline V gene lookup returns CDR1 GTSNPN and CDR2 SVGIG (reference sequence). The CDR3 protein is CAWSVWGDSGTHEQYF. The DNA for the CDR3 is TGTGCCTGGAGTGTTTGGGGGGATAGCGGGACCCACGAGCAGTACTTC.

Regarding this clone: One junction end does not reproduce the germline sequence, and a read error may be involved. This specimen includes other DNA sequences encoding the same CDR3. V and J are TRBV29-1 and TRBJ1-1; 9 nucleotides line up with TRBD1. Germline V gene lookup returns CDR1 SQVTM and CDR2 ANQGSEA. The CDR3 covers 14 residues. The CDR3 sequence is CSVESAGQGTEAFF. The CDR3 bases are TGCAGCGTTGAATCAGCGGGACAGGGCACTGAAGCCTTCTTT.

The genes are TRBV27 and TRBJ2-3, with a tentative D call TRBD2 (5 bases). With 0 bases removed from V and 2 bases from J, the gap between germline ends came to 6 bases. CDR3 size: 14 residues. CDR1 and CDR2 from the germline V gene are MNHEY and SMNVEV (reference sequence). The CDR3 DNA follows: TGTGCCAGCAGTTTATCCGGGGACACAGATACGCAGTATTTT. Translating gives CASSLSGDTDTQYF.

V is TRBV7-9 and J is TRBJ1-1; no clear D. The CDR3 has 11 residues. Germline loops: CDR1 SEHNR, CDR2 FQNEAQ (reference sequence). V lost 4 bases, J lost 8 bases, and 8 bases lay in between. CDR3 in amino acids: CASSSGWEAFF. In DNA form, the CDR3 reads TGTGCCAGCAGCTCGGGGTGGGAAGCTTTCTTT.

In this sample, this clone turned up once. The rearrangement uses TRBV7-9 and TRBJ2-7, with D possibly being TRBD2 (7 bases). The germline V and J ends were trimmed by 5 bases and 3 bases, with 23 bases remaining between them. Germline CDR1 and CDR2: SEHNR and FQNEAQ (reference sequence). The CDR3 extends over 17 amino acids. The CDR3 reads CASSHSGEGLAVYEQYF. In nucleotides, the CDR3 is TGTGCCAGCAGCCATTCAGGGGAGGGGTTGGCCGTCTACGAGCAGTACTTC.

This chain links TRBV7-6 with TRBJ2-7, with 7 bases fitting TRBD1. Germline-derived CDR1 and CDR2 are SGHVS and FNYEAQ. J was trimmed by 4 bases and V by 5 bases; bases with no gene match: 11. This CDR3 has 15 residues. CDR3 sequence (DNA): TGTGCCAGCAGCCGAGGGGGCACCTCAGGTTACGAGCAGTACTTC. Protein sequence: CASSRGGTSGYEQYF.

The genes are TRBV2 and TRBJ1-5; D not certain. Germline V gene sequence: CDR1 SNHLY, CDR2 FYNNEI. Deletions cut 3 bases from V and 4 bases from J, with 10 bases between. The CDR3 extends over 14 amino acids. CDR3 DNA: TGTGCCAGCAGTGATAAACAGTCAAATCAGCCCCAGCATTTT. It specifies CASSDKQSNQPQHF.

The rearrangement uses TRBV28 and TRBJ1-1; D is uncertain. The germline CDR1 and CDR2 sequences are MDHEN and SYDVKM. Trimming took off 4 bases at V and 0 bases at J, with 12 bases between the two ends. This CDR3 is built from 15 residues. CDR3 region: CASSWAGRLNTEAFF. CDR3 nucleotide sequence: TGTGCCAGCAGTTGGGCGGGCAGATTGAACACTGAAGCTTTCTTT.

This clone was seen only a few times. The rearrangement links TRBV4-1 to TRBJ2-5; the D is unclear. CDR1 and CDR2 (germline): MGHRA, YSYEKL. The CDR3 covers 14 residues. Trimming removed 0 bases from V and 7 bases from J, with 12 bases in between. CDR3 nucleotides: TGCGCCAGCAGCCAAGATTGGAGTGAGCGGACCCAGTACTTC. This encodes CASSQDWSERTQYF.

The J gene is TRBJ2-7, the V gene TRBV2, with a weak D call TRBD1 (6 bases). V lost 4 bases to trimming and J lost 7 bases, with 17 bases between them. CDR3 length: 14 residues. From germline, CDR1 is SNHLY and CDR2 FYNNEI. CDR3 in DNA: TGTGCCAGCAGTGCTGAACAGGGATTGGGGGAGCAGTACTTC. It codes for CASSAEQGLGEQYF. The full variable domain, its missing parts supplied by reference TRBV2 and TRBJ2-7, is EPEVTQTPSHQVTQMGQEVILRCVPISNHLYFYWYRQILGQKVEFLVSFYNNEISEKSEIFDDQFSVERPDGSNFTLKIRSTKLEDSAMYFCASSAEQGLGEQYFGPGTRLTVT.

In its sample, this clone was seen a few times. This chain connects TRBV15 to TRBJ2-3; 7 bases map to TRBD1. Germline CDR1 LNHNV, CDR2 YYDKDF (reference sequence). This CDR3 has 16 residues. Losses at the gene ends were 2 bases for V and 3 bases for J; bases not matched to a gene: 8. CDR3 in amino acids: CATSRHRGRGTDTQYF. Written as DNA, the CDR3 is TGTGCCACCAGCAGACACAGGGGAAGAGGGACAGATACGCAGTATTTT.

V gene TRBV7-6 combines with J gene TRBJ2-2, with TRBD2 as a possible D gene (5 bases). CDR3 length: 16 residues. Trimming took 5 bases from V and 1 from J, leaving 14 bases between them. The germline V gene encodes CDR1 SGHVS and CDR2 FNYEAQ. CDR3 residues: CASSIPSGGNTGELFF. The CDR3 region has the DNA TGTGCCAGCAGCATACCGAGCGGTGGGAACACCGGGGAGCTGTTTTTT. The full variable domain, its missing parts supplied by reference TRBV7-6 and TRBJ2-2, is GAGVSQSPRYKVTKRGQDVALRCDPISGHVSLYWYRQALGQGPEFLTYFNYEAQQDKSGLPNDRFSAERPEGSISTLTIQRTEQRDSAMYRCASSIPSGGNTGELFFGEGSRLTVL.

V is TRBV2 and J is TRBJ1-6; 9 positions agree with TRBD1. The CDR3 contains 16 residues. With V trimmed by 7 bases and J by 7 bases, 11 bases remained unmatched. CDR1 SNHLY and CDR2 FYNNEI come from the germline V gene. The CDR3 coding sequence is TGTGCCAGCAACACACCGGGACAGGGATGGAATTCACCCCTCCACTTT. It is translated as CASNTPGQGWNSPLHF.

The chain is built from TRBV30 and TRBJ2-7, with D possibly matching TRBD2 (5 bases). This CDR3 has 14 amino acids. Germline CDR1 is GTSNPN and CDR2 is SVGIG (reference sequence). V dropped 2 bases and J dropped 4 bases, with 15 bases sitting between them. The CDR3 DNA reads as TGTGCCTGGAGTCCCAATCCAGAGGGTTACGAGCAGTACTTC. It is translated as CAWSPNPEGYEQYF.

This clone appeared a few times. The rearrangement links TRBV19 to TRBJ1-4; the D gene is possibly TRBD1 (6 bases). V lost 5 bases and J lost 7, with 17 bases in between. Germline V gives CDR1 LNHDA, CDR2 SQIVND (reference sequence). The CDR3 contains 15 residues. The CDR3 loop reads CASSARQAQTEKLFF. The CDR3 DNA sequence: TGTGCCAGTAGTGCCCGACAGGCCCAGACTGAAAAACTGTTTTTT. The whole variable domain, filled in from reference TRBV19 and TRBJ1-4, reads DGGITQSPKYLFRKEGQNVTLSCEQNLNHDAMYWYRQDPGQGLRLIYYSQIVNDFQKGDIAEGYSVSREKKESFPLTVTSAQKNPTAFYLCASSARQAQTEKLFFGSGTQLSVL.

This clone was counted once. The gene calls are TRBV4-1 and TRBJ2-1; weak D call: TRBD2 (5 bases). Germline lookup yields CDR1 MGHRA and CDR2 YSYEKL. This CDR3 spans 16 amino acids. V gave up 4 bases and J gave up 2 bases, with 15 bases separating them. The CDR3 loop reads CASSLRTVDTYNEQFF. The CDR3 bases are TGCGCCAGCAGCCTCCGGACTGTAGATACCTACAATGAGCAGTTCTTC.